Below, 20 T cell receptor beta chains from the same sample are listed, as sequenced in a study of neoadjuvant anti-PD-1 for oral cavity cancer. Data came from immunoSEQ multiplex PCR; TCRdb stores just in-frame clones and leaves some out. The table shows about 18,000 clones, with approximately 79% occurring only once. The sequenced sample was PBMCs, obtained before nivolumab (anti-PD-1) treatment. The receptors derive from a person aged 35 to 85 with oral cavity squamous cell carcinoma.

In its sample, this clone was seen a few times. The chain joins TRBV7-6 to TRBJ2-2, with D possibly matching TRBD1 (5 bases). The V end lost 2 bases, the J end lost 4 bases, and 11 bases lay between the germline ends. Germline V gene lookup returns CDR1 SGHVS and CDR2 FNYEAQ. The CDR3 consists of 15 residues. This CDR3 is CASSLPDTLTGELFF. The CDR3 nucleotides are TGTGCCAGCAGCTTACCGGACACGCTCACCGGGGAGCTGTTTTTT.

This chain uses TRBV5-6 with TRBJ2-1; perhaps TRBD1 as D (6 bases). Germline V gene data show CDR1 as SGHDT and CDR2 as YYEEEE. The ends were cut back, 4 bases at V and 0 bases at J, with 17 bases in the middle. This CDR3 has 17 residues. For the CDR3, the DNA is TGTGCCAGCAGCCCCCAAGGGGGTCGAAGCTCCTACAATGAGCAGTTCTTC. Residues: CASSPQGGRSSYNEQFF.

The rearrangement joins TRBV28 to TRBJ2-7; 10 positions match TRBD2. The germline V gene has CDR1 MDHEN and CDR2 SYDVKM. The CDR3 extends over 14 amino acids. The V and J ends lost 7 bases and 2 bases, in that order; junction bases with no gene match: 5. CDR3 protein: CASTGLAATYEQYF. In DNA form, the CDR3 reads TGTGCCAGCACTGGACTAGCGGCAACCTACGAGCAGTACTTC.

V is TRBV4-2 and J is TRBJ2-7, with a tentative D call TRBD2 (6 bases). The V gene's germline CDR1 is LGHNA and CDR2 YNFKEQ. Trimming stripped 0 bases from V and 3 bases from J, with 6 bases between. This CDR3 is 13 amino acids long. The chain's CDR3 is CASSQDSGYEQYF. Here the CDR3 DNA reads TGTGCCAGCAGCCAAGATAGCGGCTACGAGCAGTACTTC.

This clone was seen more than once but under ten times. The V gene is TRBV2, the J gene TRBJ2-1; perhaps TRBD1 as D (6 bases). CDR3 length: 17 residues. Per the germline V gene, CDR1 is SNHLY and CDR2 is FYNNEI. V was cut by 6 bases and J by 5 bases, with 23 bases left in between. Here the CDR3 reads CASSRTATRGSDNEQFF. The CDR3 DNA reads as TGTGCCAGCAGCCGCACCGCGACGAGGGGGTCGGACAATGAGCAGTTCTTC. Looking up the rest from reference TRBV2 and TRBJ2-1 gives the full variable domain: EPEVTQTPSHQVTQMGQEVILRCVPISNHLYFYWYRQILGQKVEFLVSFYNNEISEKSEIFDDQFSVERPDGSNFTLKIRSTKLEDSAMYFCASSRTATRGSDNEQFFGPGTRLTVL.

The rearrangement uses TRBV9 and TRBJ1-1; 7 positions agree with TRBD1. The J segment lost 4 bases and the V segment lost 4 bases, leaving 16 bases of the junction unmatched. CDR1 is SGDLS, CDR2 YYNGEE, per germline. This CDR3 has 17 residues. This CDR3 is CASSLTGEGALSTEAFF. The CDR3 DNA sequence: TGTGCCAGCAGCCTAACCGGGGAGGGGGCGCTTAGCACTGAAGCTTTCTTT.

J is TRBJ1-1 and V is TRBV14; D not certain. The CDR3 runs 16 residues. Trimming shortened V by 2 bases and J by 3 bases, and 16 bases separated the two germline ends. Germline values: CDR1 SGHDN, CDR2 FVKESK. The CDR3 here is CASSQYLDVRDTEAFF. In nucleotides, the CDR3 is TGTGCCAGCAGCCAATACCTCGACGTGAGAGACACTGAAGCTTTCTTT.

J is TRBJ1-2 and V is TRBV11-2; D gene unclear. CDR1 and CDR2 from the germline V gene are SGHAT and FQNNGV. The CDR3 has 13 amino acids. The V end lost 1 base, the J end lost 9 bases, and 12 bases lay between the germline ends. The CDR3 region has the DNA TGTGCCAGCAGCTTAGCATCCGTGGGGAGCTACACCTTC. It yields the protein CASSLASVGSYTF.

The V and J genes are TRBV30 and TRBJ1-5; TRBD1 might be the D (6 bases). This CDR3 contains 15 residues. Deletions cut 1 base from V and 0 bases from J, with 10 bases between. The germline CDR1 and CDR2 sequences are GTSNPN and SVGIG (reference sequence). CDR3 sequence (DNA): TGTGCCTGGAGTGGGGGGGCGGGTAGCAATCAGCCCCAGCATTTT. This encodes CAWSGGAGSNQPQHF.

V and J are TRBV7-8 and TRBJ2-5; 8 bases map to TRBD2. Germline V lookup: CDR1 SGHVS, CDR2 FQNEAQ. The CDR3 length is 15 residues. The V and J ends lost 0 bases and 5 bases, in that order; junction bases with no gene match: 5. The CDR3 DNA is TGTGCCAGCAGCTTAGCCAGCGGGAGACGCGAGACCCAGTACTTC. It is translated as CASSLASGRRETQYF.

The chain joins TRBV5-4 to TRBJ2-1; 7 nucleotides agree with TRBD2. The trim removed 0 bases at V and 3 bases at J, leaving 3 bases unmatched. The germline V gene encodes CDR1 SGHNT and CDR2 YYREEE (reference sequence). CDR3 length: 15 amino acids. The CDR3 region has the DNA TGTGCCAGCAGCTTGGGGGGGAGGGGCTACAATGAGCAGTTCTTC. Protein sequence: CASSLGGRGYNEQFF.

This clone came up a few times. The V call is TRBV2, the J call TRBJ1-1; D is possibly TRBD1 (5 bases). Trimming cost V 0 bases and J 10 bases, with 9 bases left between them. In germline, CDR1 is SNHLY, CDR2 FYNNEI. The CDR3 contains 12 residues. CDR3 DNA: TGTGCCAGCAGTGAAGCGGGGGTTCGAGCTTTCTTT. It translates to CASSEAGVRAFF.

The chain couples TRBV11-2 to TRBJ2-7; 9 bases align to TRBD1. CDR3 length equals 15 residues. The germline gives CDR1 SGHAT, CDR2 FQNNGV. V trimming: 5 bases; J trimming: 6 bases; junction bases outside the gene matches: 11. The CDR3 nucleotides read TGTGCCAGCAGCGCCTGGGACAGGGTTTGGGTCGAGCAGTACTTC. The encoded protein is CASSAWDRVWVEQYF. Complete variable domain (other parts from reference TRBV11-2 and TRBJ2-7): EAGVAQSPRYKIIEKRQSVAFWCNPISGHATLYWYQQILGQGPKLLIQFQNNGVVDDSQLPKDRFSAERLKGVDSTLKIQPAKLEDSAVYLCASSAWDRVWVEQYFGPGTRLTVT.

V is TRBV9 and J is TRBJ2-5; TRBD1 or TRBD2 may be the D gene (5 bases each). CDR3 length equals 15 residues. Germline V gene lookup returns CDR1 SGDLS and CDR2 YYNGEE. Trimming stripped 3 bases from V and 8 bases from J, with 20 bases between. CDR3 protein: CASSADWGFVSTQYF. The DNA for the CDR3 is TGTGCCAGCAGCGCCGACTGGGGGTTTGTGAGTACCCAGTACTTC.

The chain recombines TRBV19 with TRBJ2-7; TRBD1 matches at 8 bases. Germline CDR1 is LNHDA and CDR2 is SQIVND (reference sequence). The CDR3 has 13 residues. Trimming removed 5 bases from V and 5 bases from J; junction bases left unmatched: 5. The CDR3 bases are TGTGCCAGTAGTCGGCAGGGGGCGGACGAGCAGTACTTC. It encodes CASSRQGADEQYF.

CDR3 protein: CASSLVWTSGGNEQFF. The DNA of the CDR3 is TGTGCCAGCAGCTTAGTATGGACTAGCGGGGGCAATGAGCAGTTCTTC. The V and J genes are TRBV7-2 and TRBJ2-1; 13 positions match TRBD2. The V gene's germline CDR1 is SGHTA and CDR2 FQGNSA. The trim removed 1 base at V and 6 bases at J, leaving 3 bases unmatched. The length of the CDR3 is 16 residues.

The chain couples TRBV28 to TRBJ2-5; 11 nucleotides line up with TRBD2. The junction had 19 bases not matched to a gene; V was cut back by 4 bases and J by 3 bases. Germline loops: CDR1 MDHEN, CDR2 SYDVKM. The CDR3 spans 20 residues. CDR3 sequence: CASSSTTGGTSGRMEETQYF. The CDR3, as DNA: TGTGCCAGCAGTTCAACCACGGGGGGAACTAGCGGGAGAATGGAAGAGACCCAGTACTTC.

The J gene is TRBJ2-1, the V gene TRBV6-1; D gene ambiguous. The CDR3 loop spans 12 amino acids. CDR1 and CDR2 from the germline V gene are MNHNS and SASEGT. Trimming left V 1 base short and J 9 bases short, with 7 bases between. The CDR3 nucleotides read TGTGCCAGCAGTGAAGGGTGGGGTGAGCAGTTCTTC. Translation: CASSEGWGEQFF.

This clone was seen more than once but under ten times. The chain links TRBV15 to TRBJ1-2, with TRBD1 identical over 10 bases. This CDR3 comprises 16 residues. Trimming took 0 bases from V and 2 from J; bases not matched to a gene: 3. In germline, CDR1 is LNHNV, CDR2 YYDKDF (reference sequence). The CDR3 protein is CATSRDTGQGNYGYTF. DNA for the CDR3: TGTGCCACCAGCAGAGATACGGGACAGGGGAACTATGGCTACACCTTC.

This chain joins TRBV7-9 and TRBJ1-4; 10 positions match TRBD1. The CDR3 covers 17 residues. CDR1 and CDR2 from the germline V gene are SEHNR and FQNEAQ (reference sequence). Losses at the gene ends were 3 bases for V and 8 bases for J; bases not matched to a gene: 12. CDR3 bases: TGTGCCAGCAGCTTGGAGACAGGGGGCCGAAAGAAAGAAAAACTGTTTTTT. It encodes CASSLETGGRKKEKLFF.